The text below deals with one T cell receptor (beta chain). The antigen this receptor binds is unknown. Library creation used the immunoSEQ multiplex PCR assay. A mixture of 60 forward primers for TCR Vbeta segments and 13 reverse primers for TCR Jbeta segments was used in the multiplex PCR. The CDR3 region of rearranged TCR beta genes was amplified from genomic DNA by a multiplex PCR assay. The Illumina HiSeq System was used to sequence the amplified TCR beta libraries as 87-base-pair reads. Per the original workflow: In a later analysis, around 80 million unique TCR beta chains were counted across the 500 to 850 repertoires, and roughly 10 million of these chains were shared by at least two donors. To remove PCR and sequencing errors, raw reads were error-corrected and collapsed into unique sequences using a nearest-neighbor algorithm that merged closely related sequences. V, D and J gene segments were assigned by aligning CDR3 sequences to IMGT reference sequences. Each retained sequence needed at least a six-nucleotide match to both a V gene segment and a J gene segment. Rearrangements were called productive when the CDR3 lacked stop codons and stayed in frame with V and J; all others were non-productive. Following IMGT convention, CDR3 was defined as the stretch from the second conserved V-encoded cysteine up to the conserved J-encoded phenylalanine. In an earlier analysis of approximately 500 of the donors, sequences lacking an unambiguous match to a single V gene segment were excluded. An earlier analysis of several hundred of the donors called V segments functional above 56.7% productive rearrangements and segregating when the between-donor standard deviation exceeded 5%. A statistical classification framework was built to diagnose cytomegalovirus status from the catalog of TCR beta chain sequences. V and J gene assignment, in a later analysis, came from comparing TCR nucleotide sequences with IMGT/GENE-DB human TR gene sequences. The TCRdist pipeline was used in a later analysis to assign CDR3 sequences and most-parsimonious VDJ recombination scenarios. In a later analysis, each TCR beta chain was defined by its CDR3 amino acid sequence together with its V-gene family, and reads without a unique V-gene family were excluded. In a later analysis, 450 to 600 highly shared, low-generation-probability nucleotide sequences were removed to address suspected cross-contamination and a sequencing artifact. In a later analysis, a clonal expansion index for each public chain was calculated from normalized within-repertoire ranks of inferred template counts. In a later analysis, generation probabilities were computed using a VDJ recombination model fitted to out-of-frame rearrangements, and the results were checked against IGoR. Hypergeometric tests were used in a later analysis to score TCR-TCR, TCR-HLA and TCR-CMV co-occurrence, with a repertoire-size bias correction applied to the TCR pairs. In a later analysis, false discovery rates were estimated by permuting HLA or CMV assignments 20 times. In a later analysis, co-occurring TCRs were grouped using DBSCAN, with TCRdist sequence similarity added in when clustering inside HLA-allele-positive subsets. For co-occurrence clustering, repertoires with fewer than 30,000 or more than 120,000 public chains were excluded, along with about five repertoires with anomalous nucleotide sharing. The table comes from immuneACCESS by way of TCRdb, which keeps in-frame sequences with V and J called. Part of the clones is missing from these tables; in studies checked, under half for an unresolved V gene and the rest for unknown reasons. V, J and clone size derive from that table, while D and trimming were established from the DNA sequence. The sample's records list fewer than 85,000 clones. Clones ranked in the top ten supply about 4.6% of the sample.

This specimen comes from a study of cytomegalovirus exposure and HLA in healthy donors (TCRdb year 2017). Describing the broader study: According to an earlier analysis of 550 to 700 of the donors, about 179 million T cells yielded 117 million unique TCR beta sequences and 276 Gb of sequence data. Class I and class II HLA loci were covered by the typing at four-digit resolution. The genetic ancestry cluster associated with self-reported Caucasian donors included 65% to 90% of the 300 to 400 genotyped donors. Among under 450 genotyped donors of the cohort, an average of about 240,000 unique TCR beta nucleotide sequences were sequenced per donor, approximately 20% of them non-productive. Donor age, sex, ethnicity and CMV serostatus were compiled together with the repertoire data. The aim of the study was to test whether cataloging public T cell receptors could identify signatures of past pathogen exposure. Every repertoire in the discovery cohort had been generated on one and the same sequencing platform. A later analysis re-analyzed previously published TCR beta repertoires from about 730 donors and added high-resolution HLA genotyping to study TCR occurrence patterns. A later genetic analysis used genome-wide SNP genotypes for about 55% of the 666 donors, treating that subset as a discovery cohort. To predict cytomegalovirus infection status, the study combined high-throughput TCR immunosequencing, statistical association of individual TCRs with disease status, and machine learning. An earlier analysis of 587 of the donors used high-throughput TCR beta sequencing to judge whether each TCR beta V gene segment behaved as functional or pseudogenic. The T cell repertoires of under 700 subjects were profiled by immunosequencing and related to cytomegalovirus serostatus. An early release covering roughly 580 HLA-typed donors comprised approximately 290 gigabases of sequencing data and roughly 86 million unique TCR sequences. The number of typed donors differed by locus: about 620-640 for A, B, C, DRB1 and DQB1; approximately 530 for DQA1; about 600 for DPA1; and 400 to 480 for DPB1. Along with the roughly 610-subject first cohort, a separate validation cohort of more than 90 different subjects was used. Rather than using new phenotypic data, the later analysis identified candidate immune exposures from TCR beta sequences and from how often those sequences occurred across donors. Four to six DR-DQ haplotypes were handled as single units for association and clustering because linkage in the cohort was strong.

The cohort was made up of 500 to 850 healthy bone marrow donors. At the time of sampling, all cohort members were nominally healthy, though unrecorded immune exposures were likely present. The donor tested CMV seronegative and was one of the 352 seronegative cohort members. A peripheral blood sample was collected from each donor, and TCR beta sequencing was performed on peripheral blood mononuclear cells. Genomic DNA extraction from the blood cell samples was performed with the Qiagen DNeasy Blood Extraction Kit. V loses 0 bases of germline sequence and J loses 1 base, and the interval between the two ends is 7 bases. The CDR3 spans 14 residues, from the cysteine through the phenylalanine. This entry keeps only the CDR3 DNA: 42 bases, framed from base 1. The germline V gene specifies SQVTM as CDR1 and ANQGSEA as CDR2. Study-level results and caveats: The classifier was reported to diagnose cytomegalovirus status with high specificity and sensitivity in both the original cohort and the validation cohort. According to a later analysis, most CMV-associated TCR beta chains appeared to be HLA-restricted, and the HLA associations seemed to be driven largely by CMV exposure. Broadly in line with IMGT annotations, most TCR beta V segments showed up in productive rearrangements about 90% or about 30% of the time in an earlier analysis of 587 of the donors. Because HLA typing was unavailable for some donors at each locus, only the typed subset was used in association tests. According to the authors, the approach could potentially be generalized to other disease states and immunological phenotypes. Because counts were too low, roughly 16 rarely observed V segments, including chromosome 9 orphons, were left out of the earlier analysis of about 500 of the donors. A later analysis reported that several top co-occurrence clusters appeared linked to parvovirus B19, influenza, CMV and Epstein-Barr virus. The study gave a list of 150 to 200 TCR beta chains associated with cytomegalovirus. A cluster of highly shared sequence variants was judged likely to represent a technical artifact of the sequencing pipeline. A few of the identified cytomegalovirus-associated TCR beta chains were confirmed in vitro to be specific for cytomegalovirus antigens. The only immune exposure information available for the cohort was CMV serostatus. Strong co-occurrence of HLA alleles, especially DR and DQ, made assigning TCR associations to individual alleles difficult. Compared with the approximately 700-donor mean, donors in an Asian-associated ancestry cluster had fewer N-insertions in productive TCRs, according to a later genetic analysis. Most TCR sequences were observed very rarely across donors, whereas some public TCRs were present in many individuals. Some IMGT-functional V segments, including TRBV6-2 and TRBV6-3, could not be told apart with the 87-base-pair reads, so those segments were excluded. In a later analysis, HLA-associated TCR beta chains showed more clonal expansion and lower generation probabilities than non-associated chains that were equally common. Linkage disequilibrium might explain the correlated functional status among segregating V segments, but an unknown experimental factor could not be excluded. Specific HLA alleles were associated with roughly 16,000 TCR beta sequences at a false discovery rate of 0.05 in a later analysis. A later analysis found that TCR association rates varied across HLA loci, with DRB1 alleles showing the most associated TCRs and HLA-C alleles the fewest. In this cohort, only TCR beta chains were sequenced, and detectable features were limited by the absence of alpha or paired-chain data. Roughly uniform sequencing depth across donors was assumed in presence/absence analyses, although this assumption may not hold. A later genetic analysis associated a missense DCLRE1C variant with V-gene and J-gene trimming of TCR beta chains, and an independent cohort replicated the association. A further reported finding was that TCR beta sequences accurately predicted the HLA-A and HLA-B alleles for most subjects in the first cohort.

The TCR sequence derives from a man aged 25-40 years in good health and CMV-seronegative. The rearrangement joined TRBV29-1 to TRBJ2-1; the D gene is possibly TRBD2, with 6 bases matching. Sequences were obtained from PBMCs. The nucleotides read TGCAGCGTTGAAGACGGACTATCCTACAATGAGCAGTTCTTC. Its protein reads: CSVEDGLSYNEQFF.